A single sample is the source of the 22 T cell receptor beta chains below, sequenced in a study of shared clonotypes between healthy human individuals. The method was immunoSEQ multiplex PCR; TCRdb's version includes in-frame clones alone and lacks a portion of them. In the table there are 2 million to 2.5 million clones, nearly 97% of which are singletons. Sequenced sample: naive CD4+ T cells sorted from blood. Noted subset: CD45RA+ positively selected. The receptor set was obtained from a man in his late teens or twenties in good health.

This sequence joins TRBV5-1 and TRBJ2-7, with TRBD2 identical over 8 bases. Looked up from germline, CDR1 is SGHRS and CDR2 is YFSETQ. The CDR3 runs 13 residues. The trim removed 6 bases at V and 3 bases at J, leaving 5 bases unmatched. CDR3 in amino acids: CASIGGDFYEQYF. Written as DNA, the CDR3 is TGCGCCAGCATCGGGGGGGACTTCTACGAGCAGTACTTC. Full variable domain (outside the CDR3, taken from reference TRBV5-1 and TRBJ2-7): KAGVTQTPRYLIKTRGQQVTLSCSPISGHRSVSWYQQTPGQGLQFLFEYFSETQRNKGNFPGRFSGRQFSNSRSEMNVSTLELGDSALYLCASIGGDFYEQYFGPGTRLTVT.

V gene TRBV6-1 combines with J gene TRBJ1-1; no clear D. Germline V CDR1 and CDR2: MNHNS, SASEGT. The CDR3 has 14 residues. The V gene lost 3 bases and the J gene lost 8 bases, with 16 bases spanning the gap. The DNA of the CDR3 is TGTGCCAGCAGTGACCCGATCCTCGTTGGAGAAGCTTTCTTT. The encoded protein is CASSDPILVGEAFF.

This chain connects TRBV2 to TRBJ1-1; TRBD1 matches 9 bases. The J segment lost 2 bases and the V segment lost 8 bases, leaving 9 bases of the junction unmatched. Per germline, CDR1 SNHLY and CDR2 FYNNEI. This CDR3 comprises 15 residues. The CDR3 DNA sequence: TGTGCCAGCGTTTATGGACAGGGGTACAACACTGAAGCTTTCTTT. This gives the protein CASVYGQGYNTEAFF.

This sequence joins TRBV5-4 and TRBJ2-1; 7 bases agree with TRBD2. The CDR3 loop spans 13 amino acids. Germline V CDR1 and CDR2: SGHNT, YYREEE (reference sequence). The V gene end was trimmed by 0 bases and the J gene end by 10 bases; junction bases not matched to a gene: 4. CDR3 residues: CASSLGEGVEQFF. CDR3 DNA: TGTGCCAGCAGCTTGGGGGAGGGAGTCGAGCAGTTCTTC.

As for this clone: This specimen includes other DNA sequences encoding the same CDR3. The chain has TRBV6-1 and TRBJ2-1; perhaps TRBD1 as D (5 bases). V lost 2 bases and J lost 0, with 11 bases in between. The CDR3 totals 16 residues. From germline, CDR1 is MNHNS and CDR2 SASEGT. CDR3: CASSERADSSYNEQFF. Written as DNA, the CDR3 is TGTGCCAGCAGTGAACGGGCAGACAGCTCCTACAATGAGCAGTTCTTC.

The CDR3 is CASSQGGLQGWGGELFF. The DNA of the CDR3 is TGCGCCAGCAGCCAAGGAGGGCTACAGGGCTGGGGCGGGGAGCTGTTTTTT. V and J are TRBV4-3 and TRBJ2-2; maybe TRBD1 (6 bases). V was trimmed by 1 base and J by 7 bases, leaving 19 bases between them. This CDR3 has 17 amino acids. Germline CDR1 is LGHNA and CDR2 is YSLEER.

The rearrangement uses TRBV6-1 and TRBJ2-2; D might be TRBD2 (6 bases). The CDR3 is made up of 14 amino acids. Trimming pared 8 bases from V and 5 bases from J, leaving 15 bases between. Germline loops: CDR1 MNHNS, CDR2 SASEGT. The CDR3 protein is CASGGISVTGELFF. CDR3 DNA sequence: TGTGCCAGCGGCGGGATATCGGTGACCGGGGAGCTGTTTTTT.

This clone was recorded only once. The rearrangement uses TRBV10-3 and TRBJ2-1; D gene unclear. Trimming left V 11 bases short and J 0 bases short, with 17 bases between. This CDR3 has 15 amino acids. CDR1 is ENHRY, CDR2 SYGVKD, per germline. The CDR3 bases are TGTGCCGTCCAGTTTGCGGACCGCTCCTACAATGAGCAGTTCTTC. Amino acids: CAVQFADRSYNEQFF.

This clone was recorded once. The V call is TRBV7-9, the J call TRBJ2-3, with D perhaps matching TRBD2 (6 bases). This CDR3 spans 17 amino acids. CDR1 is SEHNR and CDR2 is FQNEAQ in the germline V gene (reference sequence). Trimming removed 5 bases from V and 2 bases from J, with 20 bases in between. The CDR3, as DNA: TGTGCCAGCAGCCCTCCCGGGATAGCGGAATACACAGATACGCAGTATTTT. It translates to CASSPPGIAEYTDTQYF.

The chain recombines TRBV5-1 with TRBJ2-1, with TRBD2 identical over 8 bases. Germline CDR1 reads SGHRS; CDR2 reads YFSETQ. The CDR3 has 15 residues. Trimming at V came to 4 bases and at J to 4 bases, leaving 7 bases not matched to a gene. This CDR3 reads CASSVLAGPYNEQFF. In nucleotides, the CDR3 is TGCGCCAGCAGCGTGCTAGCGGGCCCATACAATGAGCAGTTCTTC.

This chain's CDR3 is CASSLLSSPPSALHF. CDR3 DNA: TGTGCCAGCAGCTTACTCTCCAGCCCTCCTTCGGCCCTCCACTTT. The chain is built from TRBV7-3 and TRBJ1-6; D is unclear. Trimming left V 2 bases short and J 14 bases short, with 19 bases between. CDR3 length equals 15 residues. Germline V gene sequence: CDR1 SGHTA, CDR2 FQGTGA.

This chain joins TRBV5-1 and TRBJ2-1, with no clear D. Per germline, CDR1 SGHRS and CDR2 YFSETQ. V lost 1 base and J 5 bases, leaving 10 bases between the germline ends. The CDR3 has 14 residues. The CDR3 DNA is TGCGCCAGCAGCTTGTCGATGCTCAACAATGAGCAGTTCTTC. Protein sequence: CASSLSMLNNEQFF. Complete variable domain (other parts from reference TRBV5-1 and TRBJ2-1): KAGVTQTPRYLIKTRGQQVTLSCSPISGHRSVSWYQQTPGQGLQFLFEYFSETQRNKGNFPGRFSGRQFSNSRSEMNVSTLELGDSALYLCASSLSMLNNEQFFGPGTRLTVL.

Points on this clone: The sample holds other DNA sequences that translate to the same CDR3. V usage is TRBV11-2 and J usage is TRBJ2-7, with 9 positions matching TRBD1. The trim removed 3 bases at V and 1 base at J, leaving 1 base unmatched. Germline CDR1 and CDR2: SGHAT and FQNNGV. This CDR3 contains 14 residues. The DNA of the CDR3 is TGTGCCAGCAGCTTGGACAGGGGATCCTACGAGCAGTACTTC. Translating gives CASSLDRGSYEQYF.

This chain joins TRBV27 and TRBJ2-5; 8 positions match TRBD1. J was trimmed by 0 bases and V by 7 bases; bases with no gene match: 10. Germline CDR1 is MNHEY and CDR2 is SMNVEV (reference sequence). The CDR3 contains 16 residues. In nucleotides, the CDR3 is TGTGCCAGCAATCCTAAACAGGGGGTGTACCAAGAGACCCAGTACTTC. Protein product: CASNPKQGVYQETQYF.

With respect to this clone: Within the sample, other DNA sequences also encode this same CDR3. This sequence joins TRBV5-1 and TRBJ1-1; 9 nucleotides agree with TRBD1. Germline V gene data show CDR1 as SGHRS and CDR2 as YFSETQ. V trimming: 1 base; J trimming: 3 bases; junction bases outside the gene matches: 1. The CDR3 loop spans 14 amino acids. The CDR3 protein is CASSLRDRDTEAFF. The CDR3 DNA is TGCGCCAGCAGCTTGAGGGACAGGGACACTGAAGCTTTCTTT. Drawing the rest from reference TRBV5-1 and TRBJ1-1, the complete variable domain is KAGVTQTPRYLIKTRGQQVTLSCSPISGHRSVSWYQQTPGQGLQFLFEYFSETQRNKGNFPGRFSGRQFSNSRSEMNVSTLELGDSALYLCASSLRDRDTEAFFGQGTRLTVV.

This clone was counted a single time. J is TRBJ2-7 and V is TRBV6-5; 7 nucleotides line up with TRBD1. This CDR3 spans 12 amino acids. From germline, CDR1 is MNHEY and CDR2 SVGAGI. V dropped 5 bases and J dropped 8; count of bases not matched to a gene: 6. This CDR3 is CASSRDSSQQYF. CDR3 DNA: TGTGCCAGCAGTCGGGACAGCTCCCAGCAGTACTTC.

This chain connects TRBV19 to TRBJ2-5; D gene uncertain. The CDR3 extends over 13 amino acids. Germline V gene sequence: CDR1 LNHDA, CDR2 SQIVND (reference sequence). V was pared by 5 bases and J by 2 bases, with 9 bases between. The CDR3, as DNA: TGTGCCAGTAGTGCGACGGCACAAGAGACCCAGTACTTC. Translation: CASSATAQETQYF.

This chain links TRBV6-6 with TRBJ2-7, with D unresolved. CDR1 is MNHNY, CDR2 SVGAGI, per germline (reference sequence). Trimming removed 6 bases from V and 7 bases from J, with 16 bases in between. This CDR3 comprises 13 residues. CDR3 in DNA: TGTGCCAGCAGGTATGGGAACTTTGTGGAGCAGTACTTC. Its protein is CASRYGNFVEQYF.

The chain has TRBV29-1 and TRBJ2-1; possible D gene TRBD1, 5 bases. Trimming stripped 3 bases from V and 6 bases from J, with 12 bases between. The CDR3 totals 13 residues. CDR1 and CDR2 from the germline V gene are SQVTM and ANQGSEA. The CDR3 region is CSVDLAGSNEQFF. The DNA for the CDR3 is TGCAGCGTTGACTTGGCAGGGTCCAATGAGCAGTTCTTC.

The gene calls are TRBV27 and TRBJ2-1; D gene uncertain. Trimming stripped 5 bases from V and 6 bases from J, with 5 bases between. This CDR3 spans 11 amino acids. Germline V CDR1 and CDR2: MNHEY, SMNVEV (reference sequence). The CDR3, as DNA: TGTGCCAGCAGTCGGGTCAATGAGCAGTTCTTC. It yields the protein CASSRVNEQFF.

The chain combines TRBV4-3 with TRBJ2-6; D unclear. CDR1 and CDR2 from the germline V gene are LGHNA and YSLEER. CDR3 length: 16 residues. V was pared by 3 bases and J by 5 bases, with 14 bases between. The CDR3 reads CASSQDFSLRANVLTF. In DNA form, the CDR3 reads TGCGCCAGCAGCCAGGATTTCTCCCTCCGGGCCAACGTCCTGACTTTC.

The chain carries TRBV15 and TRBJ2-3; D remains ambiguous. CDR3 length equals 15 residues. Deletions cut 0 bases from V and 2 bases from J, with 9 bases between. Germline lookup yields CDR1 LNHNV and CDR2 YYDKDF (reference sequence). CDR3 coding DNA: TGTGCCACCAGCAGAGATCGAGGCCCCACAGATACGCAGTATTTT. Protein: CATSRDRGPTDTQYF.